A selection of T cell receptor beta chains follows, all from one sample in a study of OX40 agonist ivuxolimab in advanced cancers. The protocol was immunoSEQ multiplex PCR, while the TCRdb copy is restricted to in-frame clones and leaves out a portion. The data show some 10,000 clones, 81% seen once. The sequences come from CD4+ or CD8+ T cells sorted from blood, collected in a trial of the OX40 agonist ivuxolimab. The receptors originated from an adult with an advanced solid tumor such as melanoma, head and neck, liver or kidney cancer. CDR3s include the opening cysteine and the closing phenylalanine or tryptophan. The D gene is left open where the match is weak. Not every row has a clone size; where given, it reads once, few, many or a size class.

D gene | J gene | V gene | clone size | CDR3 DNA | CDR3 protein
TRBD2 | TRBJ2-2 | TRBV19 | NA | TGTGCCAGTACGACTAGCGGGAGAGGGTTAGCCGGGGAGCTGTTTTTT | CASTTSGRGLAGELFF
TRBD2 | TRBJ2-7 | TRBV29-1 | NA | TGCAGCGTTGCCGTCTCTGTGGGACTAGCGGGCGAGCAGTACTTC | CSVAVSVGLAGEQYF
NA | TRBJ2-7 | TRBV6-5 | NA | TGTGCCAGCAGATTAGATTCCACCTACGAGCAGTACTTC | CASRLDSTYEQYF
TRBD2 | TRBJ2-2 | TRBV11-2 | NA | TGTGCCAGCAGCTTTTTTGCTAGCGGGCCGACCGGGGAGCTGTTTTTT | CASSFFASGPTGELFF
TRBD2 | TRBJ2-3 | TRBV5-1 | NA | TGCGCCAGCAGCTTGAATAGCGGGAGAGATACGCAGTATTTT | CASSLNSGRDTQYF
TRBD1 | TRBJ1-1 | TRBV10-3 | NA | TGTGCCATCAGTGAGCCCGACAGGGTTACTGAAGCTTTCTTT | CAISEPDRVTEAFF
NA | TRBJ2-7 | TRBV5-6 | NA | TGTGCCAGCAGCTTGGGAGGGTCTCCCTACGAGCAGTACTTC | CASSLGGSPYEQYF
TRBD1 | TRBJ2-7 | TRBV7-2 | once | TGTGCCAGCAGCCTCCGGGACAGCCTTAGGGAGCAGTACTTC | CASSLRDSLREQYF
NA | TRBJ2-2 | TRBV13 | NA | TGTGCCAGCAGCTTAGGCGGGAACACCGGGGAGCTGTTTTTT | CASSLGGNTGELFF
NA | TRBJ1-1 | TRBV5-4 | NA | TGTGCCAGCAGCTCCGGCCCAACTGAAGCTTTCTTT | CASSSGPTEAFF
TRBD1 | TRBJ2-2 | TRBV10-1 | NA | TGCGCCAGCAGTGATCCAGGGGGCGAGAACACCGGGGAGCTGTTTTTT | CASSDPGGENTGELFF
TRBD2 | TRBJ2-5 | TRBV9 | NA | TGTGCCAGCAGCCCTAGCGGGAGTGGAGAGACCCAGTACTTC | CASSPSGSGETQYF
NA | TRBJ2-2 | TRBV27 | NA | TGTGCCGTGGCCGGCACCGGGGAGCTGTTTTTT | CAVAGTGELFF
TRBD2 | TRBJ2-6 | TRBV9 | NA | TGTGCCAGCAGCCCGCGGGGGGAGGGACACAGCACCCACTCTGGGGCCAACGTCCTGACTTTC | CASSPRGEGHSTHSGANVLTF
NA | TRBJ2-7 | TRBV7-8 | NA | TGTGCCAGCAGCTTGGAGAGGGCGGGCGAGCAGTACTTC | CASSLERAGEQYF
TRBD2 | TRBJ2-2 | TRBV6-1 | NA | TGCCTGTCGGCCGGGACTAGCGGGGGTGGCGGGGAGCTGTTTTTT | CLSAGTSGGGGELFF
TRBD2 | TRBJ2-3 | TRBV7-2 | medium-sized | TGTGCCAGCACCCCCCCTAGCGGGAGGTTACCAGATACGCAGTATTTT | CASTPPSGRLPDTQYF
TRBD2 | TRBJ2-7 | TRBV9 | NA | TGTGCCAGCAGCGTAGCAGGGACTAACTACGAGCAGTACTTC | CASSVAGTNYEQYF
NA | TRBJ1-5 | TRBV23-1 | NA | TGCGCCAGCGTAAACCGGAGGCGGGGTTACGGCAATCAGCCCCAGCATTTT | CASVNRRRGYGNQPQHF
NA | TRBJ2-2 | TRBV9 | NA | TGTGCCAGCAGCGTAGCGATAGGGGTCCACACCGGGGAGCTGTTTTTT | CASSVAIGVHTGELFF
NA | TRBJ1-6 | TRBV7-2 | NA | TGTGCCAGCAGCTTTTCCCCGAATTCACCCCTCCACTTT | CASSFSPNSPLHF
NA | TRBJ2-2 | TRBV5-5 | NA | TGTGCCGTTCCATGGGGGGACTCGAACACCGGGGAGCTGTTTTTT | CAVPWGDSNTGELFF
TRBD1 | TRBJ1-4 | TRBV7-9 | NA | TGTGCCAGCAGCTTAATGCAGGGGGATGAAAAACTGTTTTTT | CASSLMQGDEKLFF
NA | TRBJ2-7 | TRBV7-9 | few | TGTGCCAGCAGCTTAGTGGGGGTTGCCTACGAGCAGTACTTC | CASSLVGVAYEQYF